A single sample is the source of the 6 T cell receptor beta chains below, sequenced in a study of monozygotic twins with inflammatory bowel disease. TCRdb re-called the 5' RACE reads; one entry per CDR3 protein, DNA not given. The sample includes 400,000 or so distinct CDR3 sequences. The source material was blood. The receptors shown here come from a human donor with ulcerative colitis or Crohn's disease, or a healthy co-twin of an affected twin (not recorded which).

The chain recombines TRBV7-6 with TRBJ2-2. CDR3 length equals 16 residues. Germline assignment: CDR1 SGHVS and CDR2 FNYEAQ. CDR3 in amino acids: CASSPGISANTGELFF.

CDR3 protein: CSGGGVVNEQFF. This sequence joins TRBV20-1 and TRBJ2-1; TCRdb designates TRBD1, a call that cannot be tested without DNA. There are 12 residues in the CDR3. Germline lookup yields CDR1 DFQATT and CDR2 SNEGSKA (reference sequence).

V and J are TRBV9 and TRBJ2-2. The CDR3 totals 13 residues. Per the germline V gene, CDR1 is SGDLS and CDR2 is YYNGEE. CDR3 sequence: CASSAHLTGELFF.

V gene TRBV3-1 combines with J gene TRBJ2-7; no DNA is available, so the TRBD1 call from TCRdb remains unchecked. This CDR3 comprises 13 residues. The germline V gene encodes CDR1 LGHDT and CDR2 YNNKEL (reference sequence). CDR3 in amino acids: CASSKIPGYEQYF.

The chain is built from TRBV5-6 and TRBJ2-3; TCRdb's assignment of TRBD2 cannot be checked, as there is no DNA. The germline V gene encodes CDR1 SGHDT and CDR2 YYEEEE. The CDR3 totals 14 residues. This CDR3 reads CASSLNSLGDTQYF.

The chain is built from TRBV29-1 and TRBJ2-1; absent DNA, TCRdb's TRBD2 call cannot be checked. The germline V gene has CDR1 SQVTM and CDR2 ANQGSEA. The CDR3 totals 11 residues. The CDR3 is CSVENAREQFF.